This is a list of T cell receptor beta chains from one sample in a study of cytomegalovirus exposure and HLA in healthy donors. TCRdb's table, derived via immunoSEQ multiplex PCR, lists solely in-frame clones and lacks some. The table includes roughly 130,000 clones, 80% detected once. Sequences were obtained from PBMCs. The receptors shown here come from a man aged 30 to 39 in good health and CMV-seronegative. The CDR3 runs from the conserved cysteine through the conserved F or W. Fields, in order: V gene, D gene, J gene, clone size, CDR3 protein, CDR3 DNA. The D gene is left open where the match is weak. Clone size is given for some rows only: seen once, a few or many times, or a class if the clone is expanded.

TRBV29-1	TRBD1	TRBJ1-2	few	CSVQLQGAQKGYTF	TGCAGCGTGCAACTGCAGGGGGCTCAGAAAGGCTACACCTTC
TRBV2	TRBD1	TRBJ1-5	-	CASSERDRGNQPQHF	TGTGCCAGCAGTGAACGGGACAGGGGGAATCAGCCCCAGCATTTT
TRBV11-2	-	TRBJ2-2	-	CASSALVNTGELFF	TGTGCCAGCAGCGCGCTCGTTAACACCGGGGAGCTGTTTTTT
TRBV6-5	-	TRBJ2-7	-	CASSYRSRYEQYF	TGTGCCAGCAGTTACCGTTCTCGGTACGAGCAGTACTTC
TRBV11-2	TRBD2	TRBJ2-3	-	CASSQPLGLAGGSDTQYF	TGTGCCAGCAGCCAACCACTCGGACTAGCGGGGGGGAGTGATACGCAGTATTTT
TRBV27	TRBD2	TRBJ2-1	-	CASSVTSGSYNEQFF	TGTGCCAGCAGTGTTACTAGCGGCTCCTACAATGAGCAGTTCTTC
TRBV6-5	-	TRBJ2-7	-	CASSRDSYEQYF	TGTGCCAGCAGCAGGGACTCCTACGAGCAGTACTTC
TRBV27	-	TRBJ1-5	few	CASRDSYSNQPQHF	TGTGCCAGCAGGGACAGCTATAGCAATCAGCCCCAGCATTTT
TRBV5-4	-	TRBJ2-7	-	CASSLAPSDYEQYF	TGTGCCAGCAGTTTGGCCCCTAGCGACTACGAGCAGTACTTC
TRBV30	-	TRBJ1-1	-	CAWSVINRNTEAFF	TGTGCCTGGAGTGTGATCAATAGAAACACTGAAGCTTTCTTT
TRBV9	-	TRBJ1-4	-	CASSAGEKLFF	TGTGCCAGCAGCGCAGGGGAAAAACTGTTTTTT
TRBV18	-	TRBJ1-1	-	CASSTTLNTEAFF	TGTGCCAGCTCGACGACACTGAACACTGAAGCTTTCTTT
TRBV13	TRBD2	TRBJ2-5	-	CASSSLGLAGREAQYF	TGTGCCAGCAGCTCCTTGGGGCTAGCGGGACGGGAGGCCCAGTACTTC
TRBV2	TRBD2	TRBJ2-3	-	CASSHRTSIQPDTQYF	TGTGCCAGCAGTCACCGGACTAGCATCCAACCGGATACGCAGTATTTT
TRBV7-2	TRBD2	TRBJ2-1	-	CASSLGPVAGELEQFF	TGTGCCAGCAGCTTAGGGCCGGTAGCGGGGGAACTTGAGCAGTTCTTC
TRBV7-2	TRBD2	TRBJ2-2	-	CASSLAGLAGARMNTGELFF	TGTGCCAGCAGCTTAGCGGGACTAGCGGGGGCCCGAATGAACACCGGGGAGCTGTTTTTT
TRBV29-1	TRBD2	TRBJ2-3	-	CSVEGLAGVGPDTQYF	TGCAGCGTTGAAGGGTTAGCGGGAGTCGGTCCAGATACGCAGTATTTT
TRBV4-3	-	TRBJ2-5	-	CASSQAGRTQETQYF	TGCGCCAGCAGCCAAGCTGGGAGGACCCAAGAGACCCAGTACTTC
TRBV7-7	-	TRBJ1-2	-	CASSSRIITDGYTF	TGTGCTAGCAGCTCGCGGATAATCACCGATGGCTACACCTTC
TRBV11-2	-	TRBJ1-1	-	CASSSSLKEVEAFF	TGTGCCAGCAGCTCATCCCTCAAGGAGGTTGAAGCTTTCTTT
TRBV5-1	-	TRBJ2-5	-	CASSLTSRFQETQYF	TGCGCCAGCAGCTTGACTAGCCGGTTCCAAGAGACCCAGTACTTC
TRBV11-2	-	TRBJ1-5	-	CASSAGVSGYSNQPQHF	TGTGCCAGCAGCGCCGGAGTATCGGGATATAGCAATCAGCCCCAGCATTTT
TRBV27	-	TRBJ1-1	-	CASSSGVEAFF	TGTGCCAGCAGTTCGGGGGTTGAAGCTTTCTTT
TRBV4-3	-	TRBJ1-4	-	CASSLHATATNEKLFF	TGCGCCAGCAGCCTACATGCGACAGCGACGAATGAAAAACTGTTTTTT
TRBV5-1	TRBD2	TRBJ2-1	-	CASSLVALAAYNEQFF	TGCGCCAGCAGCTTGGTAGCTCTAGCGGCCTACAATGAGCAGTTCTTC
TRBV6-1	-	TRBJ2-7	few	CASSEAQAGSYEQYF	TGTGCCAGCAGTGAAGCCCAGGCAGGTTCCTACGAGCAGTACTTC
TRBV4-1	TRBD1	TRBJ1-2	-	CASSQATGGAYYGYTF	TGCGCCAGCAGCCAGGCTACAGGGGGCGCCTACTATGGCTACACCTTC
TRBV6-4	TRBD2	TRBJ2-1	-	CASSRLAGRHNEQFF	TGTGCCAGCAGCCGACTAGCGGGTCGTCACAATGAGCAGTTCTTC
TRBV7-9	-	TRBJ1-1	few	CASSLSGELNTEAFF	TGTGCCAGCAGCCTGTCGGGGGAACTGAACACTGAAGCTTTCTTT
TRBV6-1	-	TRBJ2-1	-	CASSESEGSNNEQFF	TGTGCCAGCAGTGAAAGTGAGGGTTCCAACAATGAGCAGTTCTTC
TRBV13	-	TRBJ1-3	-	CASSFGTNTIYF	TGTGCCAGCAGCTTTGGGACTAACACCATATATTTT
TRBV7-9	TRBD1	TRBJ2-7	-	CASSLSRGSDEQYF	TGTGCCAGCAGCTTATCCAGGGGGAGCGACGAGCAGTACTTC
TRBV5-1	TRBD1	TRBJ1-2	-	CASSSGTGVGYTF	TGCGCCAGCAGCTCCGGGACAGGGGTCGGCTACACCTTC
TRBV5-4	-	TRBJ2-5	few	CASSLDSETQYF	TGTGCCAGCAGCTTGGACTCGGAGACCCAGTACTTC
TRBV5-6	TRBD1	TRBJ2-7	many	CASSYRDRGVRRDF	TGTGCCAGCAGCTACCGGGACAGGGGCGTCCGCAGGGACTTC
TRBV7-9	TRBD2	TRBJ2-3	-	CASSLVSGGGDTQYF	TGTGCCAGCAGCCTGGTTAGCGGGGGCGGAGATACGCAGTATTTT
TRBV2	TRBD2	TRBJ2-7	-	CASSPGTTTKEQYF	TGTGCCAGCAGTCCCGGGACTACGACTAAAGAGCAGTACTTC
TRBV7-9	-	TRBJ1-1	-	CASSLEGQGNTEAFF	TGTGCCAGCAGCTTAGAGGGGCAGGGGAACACTGAAGCTTTCTTT
TRBV5-1	TRBD1	TRBJ2-7	-	CASTPGQGPFYEQYF	TGCGCCAGCACCCCAGGACAGGGACCTTTCTACGAGCAGTACTTC
TRBV20-1	-	TRBJ2-5	-	CSARTVETQYF	TGCAGTGCGCGGACTGTGGAGACCCAGTACTTC
TRBV7-8	-	TRBJ1-1	-	CASSGGLNTEAFF	TGTGCCAGCAGCGGAGGTTTGAACACTGAAGCTTTCTTT
TRBV29-1	TRBD1	TRBJ1-4	-	CSVLRGLGEKLFF	TGCAGCGTTCTAAGGGGGCTTGGTGAAAAACTGTTTTTT
TRBV7-9	TRBD1	TRBJ2-7	-	CASSDGQGYNEQYF	TGTGCCAGCAGCGATGGACAGGGATATAACGAGCAGTACTTC
TRBV4-2	TRBD2	TRBJ2-4	-	CASSRAGADAKNIQYF	TGTGCCAGCAGCCGCGCGGGAGCGGATGCCAAAAACATTCAGTACTTC
TRBV6-6	TRBD1	TRBJ1-4	many	CASSHSFGTGVEKLFF	TGTGCCAGCAGTCACAGCTTCGGGACAGGGGTCGAAAAACTGTTTTTT
TRBV27	TRBD1	TRBJ1-1	-	CASSSNRGYEAFF	TGTGCCAGCAGTTCCAACAGGGGATATGAAGCTTTCTTT
TRBV28	-	TRBJ1-5	-	CASSFIRQPQHF	TGTGCCAGCAGTTTTATTCGGCAGCCCCAGCATTTT
TRBV6-5	-	TRBJ2-7	once	CASSYRGLSSYEQYF	TGTGCCAGCAGTTACAGGGGCCTGAGCTCCTACGAGCAGTACTTC
TRBV4-1	TRBD2	TRBJ2-3	few	CASSRTSGRASDTQYF	TGCGCCAGCAGCCGGACTAGCGGGAGGGCGTCAGATACGCAGTATTTT